The 9 T cell receptor beta chains listed next were all sequenced from one sample in a study of radiotherapy plus CTLA-4 blockade in lung cancer. Sequenced by immunoSEQ multiplex PCR; TCRdb stores in-frame clones only, minus some. This table holds about 51,000 clones, roughly 77% found once. This sample comprised peripheral blood, obtained from a patient treated with radiotherapy plus ipilimumab. The receptors originated from a human donor with non-small cell lung cancer whose response to radiotherapy plus ipilimumab could not be evaluated.

V is TRBV6-1 and J is TRBJ1-3; D is unclear. This CDR3 is built from 14 residues. V lost 8 bases, J lost 0 bases, and 11 bases lay in between. Germline assignment: CDR1 MNHNS and CDR2 SASEGT. CDR3 nucleotide sequence: TGTGCCAGCGACAAGACGAGCTCTGGAAACACCATATATTTT. Protein sequence: CASDKTSSGNTIYF.

This clone has a handful of counts. J is TRBJ2-1 and V is TRBV7-8, with D unresolved. Germline loops: CDR1 SGHVS, CDR2 FQNEAQ. Trimming removed 1 base from V and 1 base from J, with 8 bases in between. This CDR3 comprises 15 residues. CDR3 in DNA: TGTGCCAGCAGCTTAGGTGTCCTATCCTACAATGAGCAGTTCTTC. Protein product: CASSLGVLSYNEQFF.

CDR3 DNA: TGTGCCAGCAGGGGGGGACTAGCCGGGGGTGTGTGGGAGACCCAGTACTTC. Translated, it gives CASRGGLAGGVWETQYF. The chain employs TRBV2 and TRBJ2-5; 9 nucleotides align to TRBD2. This CDR3 comprises 17 residues. Trimming cost V 6 bases and J 5 bases; bases outside gene matches: 16. Per the germline V gene, CDR1 is SNHLY and CDR2 is FYNNEI.

This chain uses TRBV7-2 with TRBJ2-5; 15 bases agree with TRBD2. V trimming: 5 bases; J trimming: 2 bases; junction bases outside the gene matches: 3. Germline CDR1 SGHTA, CDR2 FQGNSA. The CDR3 sequence is 16 residues long. Written as DNA, the CDR3 is TGTGCCAGCAGCACTGGGACTAGCGGGGGGCAAGAGACCCAGTACTTC. It is translated as CASSTGTSGGQETQYF.

The chain employs TRBV27 and TRBJ2-2, with TRBD2 identical over 13 bases. CDR3 size: 16 residues. The germline V gene encodes CDR1 MNHEY and CDR2 SMNVEV (reference sequence). V trimming: 8 bases; J trimming: 6 bases; junction bases outside the gene matches: 9. The CDR3 coding sequence is TGTGCCAGCGTGGGACTAGCGGGGCTCCTCTCCGGGGAGCTGTTTTTT. Residues: CASVGLAGLLSGELFF.

This clone was seen once. J is TRBJ2-7 and V is TRBV19, with 8 bases matching TRBD1. The trim removed 5 bases at V and 3 bases at J, leaving 9 bases unmatched. CDR3 length equals 15 residues. Looked up from germline, CDR1 is LNHDA and CDR2 is SQIVND (reference sequence). The CDR3 region has the DNA TGTGCCAGTAGTCCCCGCGCGGGACAGGTCTACGAGCAGTACTTC. This gives the protein CASSPRAGQVYEQYF.

The rearrangement links TRBV7-3 to TRBJ2-1; 10 nucleotides line up with TRBD2. From germline, CDR1 is SGHTA and CDR2 FQGTGA. V was clipped by 5 bases and J by 4 bases; unmatched bases: 5. The CDR3 is 15 residues long. CDR3 residues: CASSLTTSGYNEQFF. The CDR3 bases are TGTGCCAGCAGCCTCACGACTAGCGGGTACAATGAGCAGTTCTTC.

The chain recombines TRBV6-5 with TRBJ2-5; D is uncertain. The J call could be wrong; TRBJ2-7 is a better fit for the DNA end. Germline CDR1 and CDR2: MNHEY and SVGAGI. This CDR3 comprises 13 residues. CDR3 nucleotide sequence: TGTGCCAGCAGTGCGCCCAACTCCTACGAGCAGTACTTC. Its translation: CASSAPNSYEQYF.

V gene TRBV7-8 combines with J gene TRBJ1-3, with D possibly TRBD1 on 5 matching bases. The CDR3 totals 15 residues. Germline CDR1 and CDR2: SGHVS and FQNEAQ. Trimming pared 9 bases from V and 1 base from J, leaving 16 bases between. The CDR3 DNA reads TGTGCCAGTGCGAGCGACAGAGCTTCTGGAAACACCATATATTTT. Translation gives CASASDRASGNTIYF.